Presented here are 21 T cell receptor beta chains from one specimen sequenced in a study of regulatory T cells. Study findings and constraints: Hydrophobic residues at CDR3 positions 6 and 7 were enriched in conventional CD4+ T cells of CD3G-deficient patients.

These receptors' targets are unknown. The PCR used 52 TRBV and 13 TRBJ primers. Clones were read by immunoSEQ multiplex PCR, and TCRdb kept only the in-frame ones, dropping some. The data contain some 15,000 clones, roughly 84% of them singletons. The specimen sequenced was conventional CD4+ T cells sorted from blood. These receptor sequences come from a person between 30 and 45 years old with CD3G deficiency.

The gene calls are TRBV28 and TRBJ1-2, with TRBD1 matching over 7 bases. Trimming cost V 5 bases and J 0 bases; bases outside gene matches: 12. Germline CDR1 is MDHEN and CDR2 is SYDVKM. The CDR3 consists of 17 residues. The CDR3 region is CASSAVDLDRTNYGYTF. For the CDR3, the DNA is TGTGCCAGCAGTGCTGTTGATCTGGACAGGACTAACTATGGCTACACCTTC.

This chain links TRBV6-1 with TRBJ1-3; D may be TRBD1 (5 bases). The CDR3 runs to 13 residues. Trimming stripped 10 bases from V and 0 bases from J, with 10 bases between. Germline V lookup: CDR1 MNHNS, CDR2 SASEGT. CDR3: CATGHLSGNTIYF. The CDR3 DNA reads as TGTGCCACAGGACACCTCTCTGGAAACACCATATATTTT.

This chain connects TRBV19 to TRBJ1-2; the D is unclear. Per germline, CDR1 LNHDA and CDR2 SQIVND (reference sequence). Trimming left V 5 bases short and J 6 bases short, with 10 bases between. The CDR3 covers 12 residues. The CDR3 protein is CASSSYLDGYTF. CDR3 DNA: TGTGCCAGTAGTTCGTACTTGGATGGCTACACCTTC.

The rearrangement joins TRBV5-1 to TRBJ2-5, with TRBD1 matching over 8 bases. CDR1 and CDR2 from the germline V gene are SGHRS and YFSETQ. After removal of 4 bases from V and 4 bases from J, the junction contained 12 bases not matched to a gene. The CDR3 is made up of 16 amino acids. CDR3 protein: CASSRGSRGHGETQYF. The DNA of the CDR3 is TGCGCCAGCAGCCGGGGGTCCAGGGGGCATGGAGAGACCCAGTACTTC.

The genes are TRBV6-1 and TRBJ2-7; no clear D gene. There are 14 residues in the CDR3. In germline, CDR1 is MNHNS, CDR2 SASEGT. Trimming shortened V by 0 bases and J by 3 bases, and 9 bases separated the two germline ends. DNA of the CDR3: TGTGCCAGCAGTGAAGCTGGCAGAAACTACGAGCAGTACTTC. It is translated as CASSEAGRNYEQYF.

This chain uses TRBV11-2 with TRBJ2-7; a possible D gene is TRBD1 (5 bases). Germline V gene data show CDR1 as SGHAT and CDR2 as FQNNGV. This CDR3 contains 14 residues. Trimming shortened V by 5 bases and J by 4 bases, and 15 bases separated the two germline ends. The CDR3 DNA is TGTGCCAGCAGCCGCCGCGAGACAGATTACGAGCAGTACTTC. This gives the protein CASSRRETDYEQYF.

The chain links TRBV19 to TRBJ2-1, with 11 nucleotides matching TRBD2. The CDR3 covers 20 residues. The junction had 16 bases not matched to a gene; V was cut back by 4 bases and J by 2 bases. The germline gives CDR1 LNHDA, CDR2 SQIVND (reference sequence). The CDR3 sequence: CASSKRVPSGRTHPYNEQFF. The CDR3 DNA follows: TGTGCCAGTAGTAAAAGGGTGCCTAGCGGGAGGACCCATCCCTACAATGAGCAGTTCTTC.

J is TRBJ2-7 and V is TRBV6-5, with D uncertain. Looked up from germline, CDR1 is MNHEY and CDR2 is SVGAGI. V was cut by 6 bases and J by 2 bases, with 11 bases left in between. CDR3 size: 13 residues. This chain's CDR3 is CASRAGNTYEQYF. The CDR3 DNA reads TGTGCCAGCAGGGCTGGAAATACCTACGAGCAGTACTTC.

The V call is TRBV5-1, the J call TRBJ1-2; 7 bases agree with TRBD1. The germline gives CDR1 SGHRS, CDR2 YFSETQ. This CDR3 region has 16 residues. The junction had 11 bases not matched to a gene; V was cut back by 4 bases and J by 2 bases. CDR3 in amino acids: CASSPGGGQTNYGYTF. The CDR3 region has the DNA TGCGCCAGCAGCCCTGGGGGGGGACAGACGAACTATGGCTACACCTTC.

The chain carries TRBV6-1 and TRBJ1-6; a possible D gene is TRBD1 (5 bases). CDR1 and CDR2 from the germline V gene are MNHNS and SASEGT. The CDR3 contains 15 residues. V lost 4 bases to trimming and J lost 4 bases, with 11 bases between them. CDR3: CASSALTAYNSPLHF. DNA for the CDR3: TGTGCCAGCAGTGCTTTGACAGCATATAATTCACCCCTCCACTTT.

V usage is TRBV7-9 and J usage is TRBJ1-4; 7 bases are shared with TRBD1. V shed 5 bases and J 4 bases; nucleotides not matched to a gene: 4. In germline, CDR1 is SEHNR, CDR2 FQNEAQ (reference sequence). The CDR3 sequence is 14 residues long. CDR3 sequence (DNA): TGTGCCAGCAGCCGAACAGGGGATAATGAAAAACTGTTTTTT. This encodes CASSRTGDNEKLFF.

J is TRBJ1-1 and V is TRBV6-1, with D possibly TRBD1 on 5 matching bases. The CDR3 consists of 15 residues. V shed 5 bases and J shed 1 base, with 14 bases lying between them. CDR1 MNHNS and CDR2 SASEGT come from the germline V gene. The CDR3 bases are TGTGCCAGCAGTCAGTACCGGGGGTGGAACACTGAAGCTTTCTTT. It specifies CASSQYRGWNTEAFF.

Of note for this clone: The junction shows a germline mismatch at one end, possibly a read error. This chain connects TRBV7-2 to TRBJ2-7; D is uncertain. The germline V gene encodes CDR1 SGHTA and CDR2 FQGNSA. The CDR3 loop spans 12 amino acids. This chain's CDR3 is CASSLNKYEQCF. The CDR3 region has the DNA TGTGCCAGCAGCTTAAACAAGTACGAGCAGTGCTTC.

The gene calls are TRBV11-2 and TRBJ2-5; the D gene is possibly TRBD2 (7 bases). V lost 4 bases and J 7 bases, leaving 19 bases between the germline ends. Germline V gives CDR1 SGHAT, CDR2 FQNNGV. The CDR3 totals 15 residues. The CDR3 region has the DNA TGTGCCAGCAGCTACCGCCGCGGGGGCCGGTGGACCCAGTACTTC. Translation gives CASSYRRGGRWTQYF.

The chain employs TRBV7-3 and TRBJ2-7; 10 bases are shared with TRBD2. CDR3 size: 15 residues. The germline CDR1 and CDR2 sequences are SGHTA and FQGTGA. Unmatched junction bases numbered 11, after V lost 5 bases and J lost 7 bases. CDR3 sequence reads: CASSRIGLAAREQYF. The CDR3 DNA reads as TGTGCCAGCAGCCGTATTGGACTAGCGGCAAGGGAGCAGTACTTC.

This rearrangement joins TRBV5-1 to TRBJ2-5; tentative D call: TRBD1 (6 bases). V shed 5 bases and J shed 7 bases, with 21 bases lying between them. The germline CDR1 and CDR2 sequences are SGHRS and YFSETQ. The CDR3 loop spans 15 amino acids. CDR3 DNA: TGCGCCAGCAGTGAAGGACAGTGGTCCGCGGGGACCCAGTACTTC. Its translation is CASSEGQWSAGTQYF. Full variable domain (rest looked up from reference TRBV5-1 and TRBJ2-5): KAGVTQTPRYLIKTRGQQVTLSCSPISGHRSVSWYQQTPGQGLQFLFEYFSETQRNKGNFPGRFSGRQFSNSRSEMNVSTLELGDSALYLCASSEGQWSAGTQYFGPGTRLLVL.

V and J are TRBV19 and TRBJ2-7; the D gene is possibly TRBD2 (6 bases). This CDR3 is built from 13 residues. Trimming left V 3 bases short and J 6 bases short, with 12 bases between. CDR1 and CDR2 from the germline V gene are LNHDA and SQIVND (reference sequence). This CDR3 reads CASSMDPGGEQYF. For the CDR3, the DNA is TGTGCCAGTAGTATGGACCCCGGGGGCGAGCAGTACTTC. Looking up the rest from reference TRBV19 and TRBJ2-7 gives the full variable domain: DGGITQSPKYLFRKEGQNVTLSCEQNLNHDAMYWYRQDPGQGLRLIYYSQIVNDFQKGDIAEGYSVSREKKESFPLTVTSAQKNPTAFYLCASSMDPGGEQYFGPGTRLTVT.

This chain connects TRBV18 to TRBJ2-1, with 15 bases aligning to TRBD2. Germline V gene data show CDR1 as KGHSH and CDR2 as LQKENI. After removal of 6 bases from V and 2 bases from J, the junction contained 11 bases not matched to a gene. The CDR3 covers 19 residues. For the CDR3, the DNA is TGTGCCAGCTCCCGGACCGGGACTAGCGGGAGGATCACCTACAATGAGCAGTTCTTC. It translates to CASSRTGTSGRITYNEQFF.

This clone was counted once. The rearrangement uses TRBV28 and TRBJ2-1; no clear D. V dropped 5 bases and J dropped 0 bases, with 14 bases sitting between them. CDR3 length: 16 residues. CDR1 and CDR2 (germline): MDHEN, SYDVKM. Here the CDR3 DNA reads TGTGCCAGCAGTCTTGCCGGAGTGGGCTCCTACAATGAGCAGTTCTTC. Translation: CASSLAGVGSYNEQFF.

The chain employs TRBV28 and TRBJ1-2; TRBD1 is a possible D gene (6 bases). CDR1 and CDR2 from the germline V gene are MDHEN and SYDVKM. The CDR3 contains 15 residues. V lost 3 bases, J lost 2 bases, and 13 bases lay in between. This CDR3 reads CASSFWRGLNYGYTF. CDR3 DNA sequence: TGTGCCAGCAGTTTTTGGCGGGGGCTGAACTATGGCTACACCTTC.

The V gene is TRBV4-2, the J gene TRBJ2-7, with a tentative D call TRBD1 (6 bases). The length of the CDR3 is 15 residues. V gave up 5 bases and J gave up 5 bases, with 19 bases separating them. Germline loops: CDR1 LGHNA, CDR2 YNFKEQ. CDR3 coding DNA: TGTGCCAGCAGCTTAAGTACAGGGTTCTTGAACGAGCAGTACTTC. This encodes CASSLSTGFLNEQYF.